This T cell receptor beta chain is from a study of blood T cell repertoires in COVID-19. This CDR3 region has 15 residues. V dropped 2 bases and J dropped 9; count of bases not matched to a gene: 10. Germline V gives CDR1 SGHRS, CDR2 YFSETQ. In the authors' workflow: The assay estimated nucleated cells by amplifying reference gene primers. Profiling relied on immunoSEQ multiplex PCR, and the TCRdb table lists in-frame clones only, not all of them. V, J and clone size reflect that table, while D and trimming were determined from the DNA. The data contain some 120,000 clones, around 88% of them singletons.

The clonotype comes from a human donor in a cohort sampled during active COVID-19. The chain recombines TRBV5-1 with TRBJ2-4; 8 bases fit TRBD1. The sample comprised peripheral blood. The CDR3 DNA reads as TGCGCCAGCAGCTTCGCCTTCGGACAGGGAGGCATTCAGTACTTC. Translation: CASSFAFGQGGIQYF.